The 7 T cell receptor beta chains below were found in one sample sequenced in a study of blood T cell repertoires in COVID-19. TCRdb's table, derived via immunoSEQ multiplex PCR, lists solely in-frame clones and lacks some. The sample lists 80,000 to 100,000 clones; less than 85% were seen once. The sequenced sample was peripheral blood. Receptor source: a woman between 70 and 85 years old with acute or convalescent COVID-19.

The CDR3 DNA reads as TGTGCCAGCAGGCACGGACAGAAGATTAACTATGGCTACACCTTC. It codes for CASRHGQKINYGYTF. The V call is TRBV6-5, the J call TRBJ1-2, with D perhaps TRBD1 (6 bases). Per the germline V gene, CDR1 is MNHEY and CDR2 is SVGAGI. This CDR3 region has 15 residues. Trimming cost V 6 bases and J 1 base, with 15 bases left between them.

This clone was recorded a few times. This chain joins TRBV19 and TRBJ1-1; D gene unclear. In germline, CDR1 is LNHDA, CDR2 SQIVND (reference sequence). V dropped 2 bases and J dropped 10 bases, with 11 bases sitting between them. The CDR3 contains 12 residues. The CDR3 is CASSISLGPAFF. The CDR3 nucleotides are TGTGCCAGTAGTATATCGCTTGGGCCAGCTTTCTTT.

This chain uses TRBV5-4 with TRBJ2-7; 11 positions match TRBD1. The germline CDR1 and CDR2 sequences are SGHNT and YYREEE (reference sequence). The V segment lost 4 bases and the J segment 5 bases; nucleotides outside the gene matches: 14. The CDR3 has 17 amino acids. The DNA for the CDR3 is TGTGCCAGCAGCGCAGGGGTCCTGGACAGGGGGCTCGACGAGCAGTACTTC. Protein sequence: CASSAGVLDRGLDEQYF.

The CDR3 spells CASRYRDPNYGYTF. CDR3 bases: TGTGCCAGCAGATACAGGGACCCTAACTATGGCTACACCTTC. J is TRBJ1-2 and V is TRBV27; D perhaps matches TRBD1 (6 bases). The CDR3 consists of 14 residues. Germline loops: CDR1 MNHEY, CDR2 SMNVEV (reference sequence). V was clipped by 6 bases and J by 0 bases, with 11 bases between them.

The chain joins TRBV5-1 to TRBJ1-6; 9 nucleotides align to TRBD1. The CDR3 totals 15 residues. The V gene end was trimmed by 0 bases and the J gene end by 9 bases; junction bases not matched to a gene: 4. Germline CDR1 reads SGHRS; CDR2 reads YFSETQ. This CDR3 is CASSLAGQGASPLHF. For the CDR3, the DNA is TGCGCCAGCAGCTTGGCGGGACAGGGAGCTTCACCCCTCCACTTT.

This chain uses TRBV7-8 with TRBJ1-5, with D possibly TRBD1 on 5 matching bases. Germline-derived CDR1 and CDR2 are SGHVS and FQNEAQ. The CDR3 runs 14 residues. Trimming left V 5 bases short and J 0 bases short, with 8 bases between. The CDR3 loop reads CASSLDSSNQPQHF. The CDR3, as DNA: TGTGCCAGCAGCCTTGACAGTAGCAATCAGCCCCAGCATTTT.

J is TRBJ2-2 and V is TRBV29-1; 9 bases agree with TRBD1. The CDR3 is made up of 14 amino acids. CDR1 and CDR2 from the germline V gene are SQVTM and ANQGSEA. The V gene end was trimmed by 6 bases and the J gene end by 4 bases; junction bases not matched to a gene: 6. The CDR3 spells CSVETGGGTGELFF. CDR3 in DNA: TGCAGCGTCGAGACAGGGGGAGGCACCGGGGAGCTGTTTTTT.